This T cell receptor (beta chain) was identified during a study of CD8 T cells in ankylosing spondylitis. Study-wide results and limits: Reportedly, significant enrichment of disease-linked clones occurred in matched ankylosing spondylitis synovial fluid. Peripheral blood samples showed relatively rare disease-linked clones, and these clones were CD8+.

Germline V CDR1 and CDR2: SQVTM, ANQGSEA. Trimming took 2 bases from V and 7 from J; bases not matched to a gene: 8. The CDR3 is 14 residues long. Quantitative 5'-RACE was performed with molecular barcodes, and it yielded the TCR beta libraries. TCRdb used MiXCR to reprocess the 5' RACE reads, holding one entry per CDR3 protein. The table has 230,000 or so distinct CDR3 sequences, under 20% seen once; the top ten hold around a third. A few counts support this clonotype. What it binds is not known. The source material was blood, either unsorted or a sorted T cell fraction (not recorded which). This receptor was obtained from a male donor with ankylosing spondylitis or in good health (not recorded which). The chain joins TRBV29-1 to TRBJ2-1, with 7 bases that match TRBD2. CDR3 coding DNA: TGCAGCGTTGAATCGGGGGAGGGAGGGAATGAGCAGTTCTTC. Encoded protein: CSVESGEGGNEQFF.